The next 27 T cell receptor beta chains were all read from a single sample in a study of T cell repertoires in cytomegalovirus infection. From the reads, TCRdb called clonotypes with MiXCR, one entry per CDR3 protein. This table has about 350,000 distinct CDR3 sequences, about 32% appearing once. These receptors' targets are unknown. The sequencing here drew on cultured PBMCs, taken from culture after CMV antigen stimulation. Receptor source: a human donor in good health (CMV status not recorded). Some clones in this sample may be carry-over from other donors' samples.

This clonotype has a handful of counts. The gene calls are TRBV7-2 and TRBJ2-1; D is unresolved. The CDR3 has 13 residues. Germline V gene sequence: CDR1 SGHTA, CDR2 FQGNSA. V lost 2 bases, J lost 8 bases, and 10 bases lay in between. CDR3 loop: CASSLMAKYEQFF. In nucleotides, the CDR3 is TGTGCCAGCAGCTTAATGGCCAAATATGAGCAGTTCTTC.

The chain employs TRBV7-2 and TRBJ2-5; D gene uncertain. The CDR3 loop spans 12 amino acids. The germline gives CDR1 SGHTA, CDR2 FQGNSA. The V end was cut by 5 bases, the J end by 5 bases, with 9 bases between. CDR3 bases: TGTGCCAGCAGCCGACCCCCGGAGACCCAGTACTTC. The encoded protein is CASSRPPETQYF.

This clonotype was seen repeatedly, ten times or more. V is TRBV4-2 and J is TRBJ1-2, with D perhaps matching TRBD1 (5 bases). Germline CDR1 is LGHNA and CDR2 is YNFKEQ. V was shortened by 5 bases and J by 0 bases, with 7 bases between the two germline ends. The CDR3 totals 13 residues. The CDR3 nucleotides read TGTGCCAGCAGCGGGGCAGCTAACTATGGCTACACCTTC. It encodes CASSGAANYGYTF.

J is TRBJ2-2 and V is TRBV20-1; D gene unclear. The V end lost 6 bases, the J end lost 2 bases, and 13 bases lay between the germline ends. The CDR3 spans 14 residues. From germline, CDR1 is DFQATT and CDR2 SNEGSKA (reference sequence). In DNA, the CDR3 is TGCAGTGCCTTAGCTGGGATTAACACCGGGGAGCTGTTTTTT. Its protein is CSALAGINTGELFF.

The genes are TRBV6-2 or TRBV6-3 and TRBJ2-2, with D perhaps matching TRBD1 (6 bases). CDR3 length equals 17 residues. Trimming removed 0 bases at V and 1 base at J, with 12 bases between. CDR1 is MNHEY and CDR2 is SVGEGT in the germline V gene. DNA for the CDR3: TGTGCCAGCAGTTACTCGAAATCCAGGGGGAACACCGGGGAGCTGTTTTTT. It encodes CASSYSKSRGNTGELFF.

This clonotype was counted a few times. V is TRBV12-3 or TRBV12-4 and J is TRBJ1-2; D gene ambiguous. This CDR3 spans 13 amino acids. V shed 5 bases and J shed 6 bases, with 13 bases lying between them. CDR3 sequence: CASSPARFDGYTF. CDR3 bases: TGTGCCAGCAGTCCCGCCCGGTTTGATGGCTACACCTTC.

This clonotype was found many times. The J gene is TRBJ1-2, the V gene TRBV7-8; D perhaps matches TRBD1 (5 bases). Germline CDR1 SGHVS, CDR2 FQNEAQ. The CDR3 has 14 amino acids. The germline V and J ends were trimmed by 5 bases and 2 bases, with 12 bases remaining between them. The CDR3 is CASSPGPGNYGYTF. The CDR3 DNA reads as TGTGCCAGCAGCCCGGGACCAGGAAACTATGGCTACACCTTC.

This clonotype was seen only a few times. The V gene is TRBV24-1, the J gene TRBJ2-5; D perhaps matches TRBD1 (5 bases). From germline, CDR1 is KGHDR and CDR2 SFDVKD. This CDR3 has 19 residues. V gave up 0 bases and J gave up 3 bases, with 22 bases separating them. CDR3 DNA: TGTGCCACCAGTGATTTGCAAATCACGGAGCAGGGCGCAGAAGAGACCCAGTACTTC. Its protein is CATSDLQITEQGAEETQYF.

At least ten counts were recorded for this clonotype. V gene TRBV7-9 combines with J gene TRBJ1-2; 7 nucleotides line up with TRBD1. The V gene end was trimmed by 5 bases and the J gene end by 6 bases; junction bases not matched to a gene: 15. The germline CDR1 and CDR2 sequences are SEHNR and FQNEAQ (reference sequence). This CDR3 has 16 residues. DNA for the CDR3: TGTGCCAGCAGCCCCGGCCCATGGACAGGACAAAATGGCTACACCTTC. The encoded protein is CASSPGPWTGQNGYTF.

This clonotype was counted a few times. The chain couples TRBV28 to TRBJ1-4; D not resolved. Germline loops: CDR1 MDHEN, CDR2 SYDVKM. V lost 2 bases, J lost 5 bases, and 3 bases lay in between. The CDR3 runs 12 residues. CDR3 residues: CASSLLNEKLFF. As DNA, the CDR3 is TGTGCCAGCAGTTTACTCAATGAAAAACTGTTTTTT.

This clonotype has more than one count but fewer than ten. The gene calls are TRBV6-6 and TRBJ1-6, with no clear D. The V gene lost 7 bases and the J gene lost 6 bases, with 7 bases spanning the gap. Germline V gene sequence: CDR1 MNHNY, CDR2 SVGAGI (reference sequence). The CDR3 spans 12 residues. The CDR3 sequence is CASTDPNSPLHF. The CDR3 DNA reads TGTGCCAGCACCGACCCTAATTCACCCCTCCACTTT.

V is TRBV14 and J is TRBJ2-7; TRBD1 matches 9 bases. Trimming took 0 bases from V and 5 from J; bases not matched to a gene: 14. This CDR3 is built from 18 residues. Germline lookup yields CDR1 SGHDN and CDR2 FVKESK. In DNA, the CDR3 is TGTGCCAGCAGCCAAGATCTTCAGCGCGGGACAGGGACCCACGAGCAGTACTTC. It codes for CASSQDLQRGTGTHEQYF.

This clonotype was seen a handful of times. The chain couples TRBV7-9 to TRBJ2-1; 7 bases match TRBD1. Losses at the gene ends were 5 bases for V and 8 bases for J; bases not matched to a gene: 6. The CDR3 is 13 amino acids. Germline V gives CDR1 SEHNR, CDR2 FQNEAQ (reference sequence). In DNA, the CDR3 is TGTGCCAGCAGCCCTCGACAGGGTGATGAGCAGTTCTTC. As protein: CASSPRQGDEQFF.

In this sample, this clonotype turned up once. The chain uses TRBV12-3 or TRBV12-4 and TRBJ1-1, with D possibly TRBD1 on 6 matching bases. Trimming pared 3 bases from V and 4 bases from J, leaving 15 bases between. The CDR3 is 15 residues long. CDR3 sequence (DNA): TGTGCCAGCAGTTTCCGACAGGTTACCCTCACTGAAGCTTTCTTT. Residues: CASSFRQVTLTEAFF.

The chain has TRBV28 and TRBJ2-7, with D tentatively TRBD2 (5 bases). This CDR3 region has 14 residues. CDR1 MDHEN and CDR2 SYDVKM come from the germline V gene. V was shortened by 4 bases and J by 2 bases, with 12 bases between the two germline ends. The CDR3 reads CASSWSRRPYEQYF. DNA for the CDR3: TGTGCCAGCAGTTGGTCCCGGAGGCCCTACGAGCAGTACTTC.

This clonotype has a count of ten or more. An end of the junction differs from the germline gene, which may be a read error. The chain carries TRBV7-2 and TRBJ2-3, with TRBD2 matching over 12 bases. Germline V CDR1 and CDR2: SGHTA, FQGNSA. This CDR3 spans 13 amino acids. The CDR3 sequence is CAVTSGSTDTQYF. The CDR3 DNA reads TGCGCGGTGACTAGCGGGAGTACAGATACGCAGTATTTT.

This clonotype has only a few counts. The J gene is TRBJ1-2, the V gene TRBV7-2; 10 bases map to TRBD1. Trimming cost V 5 bases and J 3 bases; bases outside gene matches: 6. The CDR3 totals 15 residues. From germline, CDR1 is SGHTA and CDR2 FQGNSA. CDR3 bases: TGTGCCAGCAGCCTCGACAGGGGGCTCGACTATGGCTACACCTTC. It translates to CASSLDRGLDYGYTF.

The chain combines TRBV7-2 with TRBJ2-2, with D possibly TRBD2 on 5 matching bases. The V gene lost 5 bases and the J gene lost 5 bases, with 15 bases spanning the gap. The CDR3 spans 15 residues. Germline CDR1 SGHTA, CDR2 FQGNSA. The CDR3 DNA follows: TGTGCCAGCAGCCCAGTACTAGGGCTAACCGGGGAGCTGTTTTTT. This gives the protein CASSPVLGLTGELFF.

The chain recombines TRBV7-2 with TRBJ2-3; D is unresolved. Germline V lookup: CDR1 SGHTA, CDR2 FQGNSA. The CDR3 sequence is 10 residues long. Trimming took off 0 bases at V and 9 bases at J, with 1 base between the two ends. The CDR3 is CASSLATQYF. In DNA, the CDR3 is TGTGCCAGCAGCTTAGCCACGCAGTATTTT.

There are a few counts of this clonotype. The chain joins TRBV7-9 to TRBJ2-7, with TRBD2 as a possible D gene (6 bases). Per the germline V gene, CDR1 is SEHNR and CDR2 is FQNEAQ (reference sequence). Trimming took off 5 bases at V and 4 bases at J, with 18 bases between the two ends. The length of the CDR3 is 15 residues. CDR3 DNA sequence: TGTGCCAGCAGCCCCGTTGCGGGATCCGCTTACGAGCAGTACGTC. Residues: CASSPVAGSAYEQYV.

V is TRBV4-2 and J is TRBJ2-1; 13 bases fit TRBD2. The CDR3 totals 16 residues. CDR1 and CDR2 from the germline V gene are LGHNA and YNFKEQ. Germline trimming cut 3 bases from V and 4 bases from J; bases unmatched to any gene: 3. CDR3 loop: CASSQLGLAGYNEQFF. CDR3 DNA sequence: TGTGCCAGCAGCCAGTTGGGACTAGCGGGATACAATGAGCAGTTCTTC.

This clonotype has a handful of counts. The chain joins TRBV7-2 to TRBJ2-3; 10 positions match TRBD2. The CDR3 length is 15 residues. The germline CDR1 and CDR2 sequences are SGHTA and FQGNSA. V shed 2 bases and J 6 bases; nucleotides not matched to a gene: 5. DNA of the CDR3: TGTGCCAGCAGCTTACTAGCGGGAGCGAAGGATACGCAGTATTTT. This translates into CASSLLAGAKDTQYF. The full variable domain, in which reference TRBV7-2 and TRBJ2-3 provide the parts outside the CDR3, is GAGVSQSPSNKVTEKGKDVELRCDPISGHTALYWYRQSLGQGLEFLIYFQGNSAPDKSGLPSDRFSAERTGGSVSTLTIQRTQQEDSAVYLCASSLLAGAKDTQYFGPGTRLTVL.

This clonotype was seen a few times. V usage is TRBV4-1 and J usage is TRBJ1-5, with TRBD1 identical over 9 bases. The CDR3 is 15 residues long. The J segment lost 6 bases and the V segment lost 1 base, leaving 4 bases of the junction unmatched. Germline V gives CDR1 MGHRA, CDR2 YSYEKL. CDR3 nucleotide sequence: TGCGCCAGCAGCCAAGGACAGGGGGAAATTCAGCCCCAGCATTTT. Protein sequence: CASSQGQGEIQPQHF.

This clonotype has a handful of counts. This chain links TRBV7-2 with TRBJ2-3; the D is unclear. Germline lookup yields CDR1 SGHTA and CDR2 FQGNSA. There are 15 residues in the CDR3. Trimming shortened V by 5 bases and J by 0 bases, and 12 bases separated the two germline ends. CDR3 coding DNA: TGTGCCAGCAGCCGACTGACGATGAGCACAGATACGCAGTATTTT. This gives the protein CASSRLTMSTDTQYF.

The gene calls are TRBV28 and TRBJ1-4; D unclear. Germline V gene data show CDR1 as MDHEN and CDR2 as SYDVKM. This CDR3 contains 12 residues. Trimming cost V 3 bases and J 9 bases, with 8 bases left between them. The chain's CDR3 is CASSFRDKKLFF. The CDR3 nucleotides are TGTGCCAGCAGTTTTAGAGATAAAAAACTGTTTTTT.

The CDR3 spells CASSQDLAGGSGETQYF. The CDR3, as DNA: TGCGCCAGCAGCCAAGATTTAGCAGGGGGTAGTGGTGAGACCCAGTACTTC. The chain couples TRBV4-3 to TRBJ2-5; TRBD1 agrees at 7 bases. The CDR3 length is 17 residues. Trimming removed 0 bases from V and 5 bases from J; junction bases left unmatched: 12. The germline V gene encodes CDR1 LGHNA and CDR2 YSLEER.

This clonotype was counted a few times. V and J are TRBV5-1 and TRBJ2-5; possible D gene TRBD2, 5 bases. This CDR3 is built from 14 residues. Germline V lookup: CDR1 SGHRS, CDR2 YFSETQ. V lost 4 bases and J 1 base, leaving 11 bases between the germline ends. CDR3 coding DNA: TGCGCCAGCAGCCGCAGCGGTCCCCAAGAGACCCAGTACTTC. It encodes CASSRSGPQETQYF.